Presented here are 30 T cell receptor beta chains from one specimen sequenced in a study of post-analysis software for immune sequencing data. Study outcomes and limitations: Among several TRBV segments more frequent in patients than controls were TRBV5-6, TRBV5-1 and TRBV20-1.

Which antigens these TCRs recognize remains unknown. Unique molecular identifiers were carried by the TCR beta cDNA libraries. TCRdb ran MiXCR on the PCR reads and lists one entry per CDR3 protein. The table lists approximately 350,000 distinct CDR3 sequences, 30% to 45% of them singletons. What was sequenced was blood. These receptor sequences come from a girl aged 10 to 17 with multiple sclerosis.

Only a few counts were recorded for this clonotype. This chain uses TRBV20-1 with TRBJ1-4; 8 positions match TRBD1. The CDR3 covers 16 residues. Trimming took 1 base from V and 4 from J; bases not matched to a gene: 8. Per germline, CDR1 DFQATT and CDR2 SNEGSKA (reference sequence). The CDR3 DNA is TGCAGTGCTAGAGGCCAAGGACAGGGCTTTAATGAAAAACTGTTTTTT. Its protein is CSARGQGQGFNEKLFF.

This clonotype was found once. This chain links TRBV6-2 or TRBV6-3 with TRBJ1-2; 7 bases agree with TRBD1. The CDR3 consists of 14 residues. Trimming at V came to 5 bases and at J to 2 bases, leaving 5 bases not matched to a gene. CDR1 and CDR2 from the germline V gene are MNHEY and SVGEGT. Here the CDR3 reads CASSGDSVNYGYTF. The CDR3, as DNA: TGTGCCAGCAGTGGGGACAGCGTAAACTATGGCTACACCTTC.

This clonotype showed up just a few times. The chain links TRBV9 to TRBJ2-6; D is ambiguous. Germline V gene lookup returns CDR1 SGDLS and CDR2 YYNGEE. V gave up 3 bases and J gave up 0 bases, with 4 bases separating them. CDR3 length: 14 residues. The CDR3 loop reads CASSGSSGANVLTF. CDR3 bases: TGTGCCAGCAGCGGGAGCTCTGGGGCCAACGTCCTGACTTTC.

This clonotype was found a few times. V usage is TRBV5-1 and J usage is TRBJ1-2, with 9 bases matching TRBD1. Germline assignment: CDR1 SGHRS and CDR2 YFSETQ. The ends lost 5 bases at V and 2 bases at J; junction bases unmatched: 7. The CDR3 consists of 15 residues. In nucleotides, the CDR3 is TGCGCCAGCAGGTCCGAAGGACAGGGGAACTATGGCTACACCTTC. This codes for CASRSEGQGNYGYTF.

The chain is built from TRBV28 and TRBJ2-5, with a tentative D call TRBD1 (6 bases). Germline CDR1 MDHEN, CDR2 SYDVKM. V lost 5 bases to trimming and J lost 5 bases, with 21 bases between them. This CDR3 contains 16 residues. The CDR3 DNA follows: TGTGCCAGCAGTCCGAACCCTGACAGGACGGGGGAGACCCAGTACTTC. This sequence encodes CASSPNPDRTGETQYF. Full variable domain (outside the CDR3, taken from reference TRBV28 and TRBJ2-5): DVKVTQSSRYLVKRTGEKVFLECVQDMDHENMFWYRQDPGLGLRLIYFSYDVKMKEKGDIPEGYSVSREKKERFSLILESASTNQTSMYLCASSPNPDRTGETQYFGPGTRLLVL.

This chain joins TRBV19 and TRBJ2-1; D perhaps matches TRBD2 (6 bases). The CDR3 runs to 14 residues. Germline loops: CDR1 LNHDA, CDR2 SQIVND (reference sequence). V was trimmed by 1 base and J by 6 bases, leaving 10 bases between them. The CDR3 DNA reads TGTGCCAGTAGTATAGTAGCCGGGGGCAATGAGCAGTTCTTC. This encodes CASSIVAGGNEQFF.

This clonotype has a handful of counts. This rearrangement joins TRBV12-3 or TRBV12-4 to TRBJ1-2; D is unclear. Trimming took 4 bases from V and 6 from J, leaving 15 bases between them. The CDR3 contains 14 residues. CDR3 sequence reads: CASSSHRVNNGYTF. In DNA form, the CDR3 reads TGTGCCAGCAGTTCACACCGGGTTAATAATGGCTACACCTTC.

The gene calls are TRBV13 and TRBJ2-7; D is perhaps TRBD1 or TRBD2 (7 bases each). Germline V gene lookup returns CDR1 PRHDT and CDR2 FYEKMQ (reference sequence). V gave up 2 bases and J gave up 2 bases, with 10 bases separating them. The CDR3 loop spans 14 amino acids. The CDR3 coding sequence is TGTGCCAGCAGCTTACAGGGGGGGGCCTACGAGCAGTACTTC. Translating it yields CASSLQGGAYEQYF.

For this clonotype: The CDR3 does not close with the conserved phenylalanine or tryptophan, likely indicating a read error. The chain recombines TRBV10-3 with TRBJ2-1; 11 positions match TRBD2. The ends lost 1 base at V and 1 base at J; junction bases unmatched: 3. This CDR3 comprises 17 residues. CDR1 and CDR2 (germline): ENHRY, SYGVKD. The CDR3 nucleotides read TGTGCCATCAGTGAGTTTAGCGGGGGGGCTTCCTACAATGAGCAGTTCTTA. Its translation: CAISEFSGGASYNEQFL.

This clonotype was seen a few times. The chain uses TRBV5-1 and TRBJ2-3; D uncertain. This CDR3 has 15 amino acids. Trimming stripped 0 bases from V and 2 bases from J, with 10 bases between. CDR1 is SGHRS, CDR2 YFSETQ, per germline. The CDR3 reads CASSLEHQATDTQYF. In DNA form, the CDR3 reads TGCGCCAGCAGCTTGGAACACCAGGCCACAGATACGCAGTATTTT.

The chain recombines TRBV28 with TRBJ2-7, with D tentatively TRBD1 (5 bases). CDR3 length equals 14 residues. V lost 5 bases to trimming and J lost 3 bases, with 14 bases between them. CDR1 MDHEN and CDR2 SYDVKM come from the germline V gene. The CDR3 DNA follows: TGTGCCAGCAGTGCGCGACAGATGGTCTACGAGCAGTACTTC. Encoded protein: CASSARQMVYEQYF.

CDR3 protein: CASSSRLAGEVNEQFF. The CDR3 bases are TGTGCCAGCAGTTCCCGACTAGCGGGGGAGGTGAATGAGCAGTTCTTC. The chain joins TRBV6-5 to TRBJ2-1; 12 bases align to TRBD2. The CDR3 is 16 amino acids. Germline V gene lookup returns CDR1 MNHEY and CDR2 SVGAGI. V was clipped by 4 bases and J by 7 bases; unmatched bases: 8.

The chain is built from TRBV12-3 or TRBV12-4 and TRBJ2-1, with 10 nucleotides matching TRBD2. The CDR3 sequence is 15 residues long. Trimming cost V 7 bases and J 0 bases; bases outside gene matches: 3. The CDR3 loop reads CASNIAGGSYNEQFF. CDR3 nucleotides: TGTGCCAGCAACATAGCGGGGGGCTCCTACAATGAGCAGTTCTTC.

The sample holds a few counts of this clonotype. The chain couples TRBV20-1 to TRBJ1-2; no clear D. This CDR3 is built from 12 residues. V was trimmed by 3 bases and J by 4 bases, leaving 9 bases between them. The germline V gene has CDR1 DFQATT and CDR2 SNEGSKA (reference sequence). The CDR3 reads CSASLPFYGYTF. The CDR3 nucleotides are TGCAGTGCTAGCCTCCCGTTCTATGGCTACACCTTC.

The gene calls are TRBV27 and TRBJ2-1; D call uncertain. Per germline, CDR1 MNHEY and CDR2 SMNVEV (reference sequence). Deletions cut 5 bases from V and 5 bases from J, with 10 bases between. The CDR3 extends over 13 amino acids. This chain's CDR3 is CASSPLTNNEQFF. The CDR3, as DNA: TGTGCCAGCAGTCCCTTAACCAACAATGAGCAGTTCTTC.

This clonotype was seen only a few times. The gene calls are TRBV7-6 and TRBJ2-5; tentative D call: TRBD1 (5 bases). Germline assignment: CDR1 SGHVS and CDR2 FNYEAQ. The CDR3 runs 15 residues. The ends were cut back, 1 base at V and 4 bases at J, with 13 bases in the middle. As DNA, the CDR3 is TGTGCCAGCAGCTTAGAGGGGCAGGGTGGAGAGACCCAGTACTTC. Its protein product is CASSLEGQGGETQYF.

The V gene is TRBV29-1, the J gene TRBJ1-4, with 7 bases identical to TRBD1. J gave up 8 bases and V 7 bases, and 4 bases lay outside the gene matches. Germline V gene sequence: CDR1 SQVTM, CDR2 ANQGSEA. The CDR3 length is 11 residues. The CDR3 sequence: CSGQGGEKLFF. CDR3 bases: TGCAGCGGACAGGGTGGAGAAAAACTGTTTTTT.

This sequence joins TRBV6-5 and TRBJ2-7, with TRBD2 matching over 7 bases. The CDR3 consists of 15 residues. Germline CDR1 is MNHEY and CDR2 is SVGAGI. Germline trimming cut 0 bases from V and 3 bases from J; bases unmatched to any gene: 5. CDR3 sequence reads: CASSYSTGLDYEQYF. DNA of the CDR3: TGTGCCAGCAGTTACTCTACTGGACTAGACTACGAGCAGTACTTC.

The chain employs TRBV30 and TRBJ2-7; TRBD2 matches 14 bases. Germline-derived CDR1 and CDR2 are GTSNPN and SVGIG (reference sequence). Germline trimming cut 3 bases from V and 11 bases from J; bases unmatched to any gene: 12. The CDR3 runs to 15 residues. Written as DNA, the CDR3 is TGTGCCTGGAGCGCCGGGACTAGCGGGAGACATCTCGAGTACTTC. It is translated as CAWSAGTSGRHLEYF.

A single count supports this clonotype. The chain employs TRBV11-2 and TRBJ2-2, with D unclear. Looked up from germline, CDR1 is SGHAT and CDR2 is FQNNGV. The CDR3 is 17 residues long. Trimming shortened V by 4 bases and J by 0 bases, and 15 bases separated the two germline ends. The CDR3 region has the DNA TGTGCCAGCAGCTCAGTACAGATACTCGCGAACACCGGGGAGCTGTTTTTT. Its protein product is CASSSVQILANTGELFF.

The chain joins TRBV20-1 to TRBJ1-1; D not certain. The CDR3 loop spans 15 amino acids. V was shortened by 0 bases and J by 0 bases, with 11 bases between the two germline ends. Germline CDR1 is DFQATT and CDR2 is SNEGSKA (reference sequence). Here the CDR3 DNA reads TGCAGTGCTAGAGATCTCGCGGCCGTGAACACTGAAGCTTTCTTT. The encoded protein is CSARDLAAVNTEAFF.

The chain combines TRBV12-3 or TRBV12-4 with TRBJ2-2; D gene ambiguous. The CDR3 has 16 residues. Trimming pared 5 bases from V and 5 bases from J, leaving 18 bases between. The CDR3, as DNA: TGTGCCAGCAGTCCAGCGCCGGGCCCCCAGACCGGGGAGCTGTTTTTT. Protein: CASSPAPGPQTGELFF.

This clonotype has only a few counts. The CDR3 loop reads CASSLRGGPGDYEQYF. The DNA for the CDR3 is TGTGCCAGCAGCTTAAGGGGAGGACCGGGGGACTACGAGCAGTACTTC. This sequence joins TRBV7-3 and TRBJ2-7; maybe TRBD2 (6 bases). This CDR3 region has 16 residues. Trimming took 1 base from V and 3 from J, leaving 16 bases between them. Germline V gives CDR1 SGHTA, CDR2 FQGTGA.

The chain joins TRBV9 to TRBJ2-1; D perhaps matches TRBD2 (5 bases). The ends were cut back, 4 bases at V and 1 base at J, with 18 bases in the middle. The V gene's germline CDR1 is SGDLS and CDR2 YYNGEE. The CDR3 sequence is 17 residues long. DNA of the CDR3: TGTGCCAGCAGCCCCGGACTTGAAAAGGGATCCTACAATGAGCAGTTCTTC. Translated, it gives CASSPGLEKGSYNEQFF.

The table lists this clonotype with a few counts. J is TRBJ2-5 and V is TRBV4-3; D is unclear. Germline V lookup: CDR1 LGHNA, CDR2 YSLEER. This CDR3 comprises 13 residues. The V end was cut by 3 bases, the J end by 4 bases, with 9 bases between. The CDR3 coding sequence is TGCGCCAGCAGCCATCTCCCGTTAGAGACCCAGTACTTC. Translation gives CASSHLPLETQYF.

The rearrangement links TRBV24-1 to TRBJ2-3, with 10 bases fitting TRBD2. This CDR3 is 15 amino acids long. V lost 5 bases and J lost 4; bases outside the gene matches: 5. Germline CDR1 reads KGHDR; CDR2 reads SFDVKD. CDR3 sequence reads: CATSAKRGGPDTQYF. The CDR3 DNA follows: TGTGCCACCAGTGCGAAGCGGGGGGGCCCAGATACGCAGTATTTT.

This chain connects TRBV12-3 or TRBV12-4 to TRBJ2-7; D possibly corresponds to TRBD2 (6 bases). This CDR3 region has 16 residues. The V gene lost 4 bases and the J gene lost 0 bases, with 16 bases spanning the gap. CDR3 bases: TGTGCCAGCAGTTCCAGGCGCCGCGGGACCTCCTACGAGCAGTACTTC. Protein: CASSSRRRGTSYEQYF.

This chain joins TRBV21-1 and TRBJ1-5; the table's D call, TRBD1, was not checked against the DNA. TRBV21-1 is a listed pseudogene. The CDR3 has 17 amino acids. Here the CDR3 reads CASSKTGTGGSNQPQHF. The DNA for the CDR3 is TGTGCCAGCAGCAAAACCGGGACAGGGGGAAGCAATCAGCCCCAGCATTTT.

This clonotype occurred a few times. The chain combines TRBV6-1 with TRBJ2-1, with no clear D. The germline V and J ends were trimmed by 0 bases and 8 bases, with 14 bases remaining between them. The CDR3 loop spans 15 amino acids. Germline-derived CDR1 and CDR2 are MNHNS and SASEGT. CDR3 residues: CASSEASANADEQFF. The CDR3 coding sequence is TGTGCCAGCAGTGAAGCCTCCGCAAACGCTGATGAGCAGTTCTTC.

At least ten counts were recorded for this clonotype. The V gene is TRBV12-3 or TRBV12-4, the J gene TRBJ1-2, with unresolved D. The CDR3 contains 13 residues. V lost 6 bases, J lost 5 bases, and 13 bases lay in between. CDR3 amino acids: CASSPTGEYGYTF. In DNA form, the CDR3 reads TGTGCCAGCAGCCCTACCGGGGAATATGGCTACACCTTC.